Shown below are 18 T cell receptor beta chains from a single sample sequenced in a study of T-cell reconstitution after alpha-beta-depleted transplantation in children. The TCRbeta library was prepared with unique molecular identifiers. TCRdb re-called the PCR reads through MiXCR, storing one row per CDR3 protein. The data hold more than 450,000 distinct CDR3 sequences, with about 16% observed a single time. Sequenced material: PBMCs from the stem cell graft donor, taken from the stem cell graft. The receptors come from a human donor who donated a stem cell graft to a child with acute lymphoblastic leukemia.

This clonotype has more than one count but fewer than ten. The J gene is TRBJ2-2, the V gene TRBV29-1; D gene uncertain. Trimming removed 4 bases at V and 4 bases at J, with 7 bases between. CDR1 is SQVTM, CDR2 ANQGSEA, per germline. The CDR3 is 12 residues long. CDR3 coding DNA: TGCAGCGTTGTGGAATCCACCGGGGAGCTGTTTTTT. Translation: CSVVESTGELFF.

This clonotype has just a few counts. The chain is built from TRBV27 and TRBJ2-7, with D uncertain. Germline assignment: CDR1 MNHEY and CDR2 SMNVEV (reference sequence). V was trimmed by 5 bases and J by 4 bases, leaving 12 bases between them. The CDR3 has 13 residues. In DNA form, the CDR3 reads TGTGCCAGCAGTAAGAGGATTGGGTACGAGCAGTACTTC. Translating it yields CASSKRIGYEQYF.

V gene TRBV20-1 combines with J gene TRBJ2-7; D possibly matches TRBD1 or TRBD2 (5 bases each). The V gene lost 1 base and the J gene lost 2 bases, with 12 bases spanning the gap. Germline V lookup: CDR1 DFQATT, CDR2 SNEGSKA (reference sequence). The CDR3 loop spans 14 amino acids. CDR3 DNA sequence: TGCAGTGCTAGAGGGGGACGGTCGACCTACGAGCAGTACTTC. Translated: CSARGGRSTYEQYF.

This clonotype has only a few counts. The gene calls are TRBV15 and TRBJ2-7; a weak D match, TRBD2 (6 bases). CDR1 is LNHNV and CDR2 is YYDKDF in the germline V gene (reference sequence). This CDR3 region has 12 residues. V shed 3 bases and J shed 3 bases, with 6 bases lying between them. The CDR3 region is CATSRDYYEQYF. The CDR3 DNA is TGTGCCACCAGCAGGGACTACTACGAGCAGTACTTC.

The chain has TRBV6-6 and TRBJ2-5, with D uncertain. The CDR3 length is 11 residues. V lost 2 bases, J lost 5 bases, and 3 bases lay in between. Germline assignment: CDR1 MNHNY and CDR2 SVGAGI (reference sequence). Written as DNA, the CDR3 is TGTGCCAGCAGTTACAAGGAGACCCAGTACTTC. It codes for CASSYKETQYF.

This clonotype was observed a few times. V gene TRBV12-3 or TRBV12-4 combines with J gene TRBJ2-7; 14 positions match TRBD2. The CDR3 sequence is 15 residues long. V was clipped by 6 bases and J by 7 bases; unmatched bases: 8. In nucleotides, the CDR3 is TGTGCCAGCAGCAAATCGGGACTAGCGGGAGAAGAGCAGTACTTC. Translation: CASSKSGLAGEEQYF.

This clonotype occurred a few times. The V call is TRBV29-1, the J call TRBJ1-2, with unresolved D. V was trimmed by 7 bases and J by 4 bases, leaving 10 bases between them. Germline CDR1 SQVTM, CDR2 ANQGSEA. CDR3 size: 11 residues. CDR3 in amino acids: CSGEGPYGYTF. CDR3 bases: TGCAGCGGAGAAGGCCCCTATGGCTACACCTTC.

This clonotype showed up just a few times. The rearrangement joins TRBV27 to TRBJ2-7; TRBD2 aligns across 13 bases. The CDR3 sequence is 17 residues long. J was trimmed by 6 bases and V by 5 bases; bases with no gene match: 13. Germline lookup yields CDR1 MNHEY and CDR2 SMNVEV (reference sequence). The CDR3 nucleotides read TGTGCCAGCAGTCTATGGACTAGCGGGAGTGATCCCGGCGAGCAGTACTTC. Amino acids: CASSLWTSGSDPGEQYF.

This clonotype turned up a few times. The rearrangement joins TRBV7-9 to TRBJ2-7, with 10 bases fitting TRBD2. CDR3 size: 15 residues. Germline CDR1 reads SEHNR; CDR2 reads FQNEAQ (reference sequence). The junction had 6 bases not matched to a gene; V was cut back by 5 bases and J by 2 bases. CDR3 DNA sequence: TGTGCCAGCAGCCTCGGACTAGCGGCGGCCTACGAGCAGTACTTC. Amino acid sequence: CASSLGLAAAYEQYF.

The V call is TRBV12-3 or TRBV12-4, the J call TRBJ2-7, with 14 bases identical to TRBD2. J gave up 8 bases and V 5 bases, and 11 bases lay outside the gene matches. This CDR3 is built from 16 residues. This chain's CDR3 is CASSQQGLAGVEKQYF. The CDR3 DNA follows: TGTGCCAGCAGTCAGCAGGGACTAGCGGGAGTGGAGAAGCAGTACTTC.

The V gene is TRBV5-1, the J gene TRBJ1-4, with D hard to call. The CDR3 has 14 amino acids. Trimming shortened V by 0 bases and J by 7 bases, and 10 bases separated the two germline ends. Germline values: CDR1 SGHRS, CDR2 YFSETQ. CDR3 bases: TGCGCCAGCAGCTTGGTGGGGTCGGCTGAAAAACTGTTTTTT. Its translation is CASSLVGSAEKLFF.

This clonotype was seen only a few times. The junction shows a germline mismatch at one end, possibly a read error. The chain has TRBV5-1 and TRBJ1-5; no definite D call. This CDR3 region has 14 residues. The germline gives CDR1 SGHRS, CDR2 YFSETQ. CDR3 loop: CASSLVPSDQPQHF. CDR3 nucleotide sequence: TGCGCCAGCAGCTTGGTGCCTAGCGATCAGCCCCAGCATTTT.

There are a few counts of this clonotype. This chain links TRBV9 with TRBJ2-7, with D maybe TRBD1 (7 bases). Trimming took off 0 bases at V and 4 bases at J, with 11 bases between the two ends. The V gene's germline CDR1 is SGDLS and CDR2 YYNGEE. This CDR3 region has 14 residues. The DNA for the CDR3 is TGTGCCAGCAGCGTAGCGGCAGGGGGGTACGAGCAGTACTTC. It translates to CASSVAAGGYEQYF.

This clonotype has only a few counts. The gene calls are TRBV27 and TRBJ1-2; D call uncertain. The CDR3 extends over 15 amino acids. Germline V gene lookup returns CDR1 MNHEY and CDR2 SMNVEV (reference sequence). The V end was cut by 4 bases, the J end by 4 bases, with 16 bases between. Here the CDR3 DNA reads TGTGCCAGCAGTTCAGTGGCCGGACGGATCTATGGCTACACCTTC. Protein: CASSSVAGRIYGYTF.

This clonotype was seen a handful of times. The chain recombines TRBV13 with TRBJ2-7; D might be TRBD1 (7 bases). CDR1 and CDR2 (germline): PRHDT, FYEKMQ (reference sequence). V lost 7 bases to trimming and J lost 5 bases, with 21 bases between them. This CDR3 has 15 amino acids. CDR3 nucleotide sequence: TGTGCCAGCACGAAACCAGGGGGAGGCAGAGACGAGCAGTACTTC. Its protein product is CASTKPGGGRDEQYF.

The CDR3 DNA reads as TGTGCCAGCAGCGTAGGGCAGGGGGCCGCCTACAATGAGCAGTTCTTC. It is translated as CASSVGQGAAYNEQFF. This rearrangement joins TRBV9 to TRBJ2-1; 8 bases are a match to TRBD1. This CDR3 spans 16 amino acids. Germline V CDR1 and CDR2: SGDLS, YYNGEE. V lost 0 bases, J lost 2 bases, and 4 bases stayed unmatched. Complete variable domain (other parts from reference TRBV9 and TRBJ2-1): DSGVTQTPKHLITATGQRVTLRCSPRSGDLSVYWYQQSLDQGLQFLIQYYNGEERAKGNILERFSAQQFPDLHSELNLSSLELGDSALYFCASSVGQGAAYNEQFFGPGTRLTVL.

V gene TRBV3-1 combines with J gene TRBJ1-1; TRBD1 might be the D (5 bases). CDR3 length equals 14 residues. V was clipped by 8 bases and J by 1 base, with 14 bases between them. The germline CDR1 and CDR2 sequences are LGHDT and YNNKEL (reference sequence). CDR3 protein: CASFSGTANTEAFF. In DNA form, the CDR3 reads TGTGCCAGCTTCTCCGGGACCGCGAACACTGAAGCTTTCTTT.

A few counts support this clonotype. The chain links TRBV25-1 to TRBJ1-1; D ambiguous. Trimming took 8 bases from V and 0 from J, leaving 10 bases between them. Germline lookup yields CDR1 MGHDK and CDR2 SYGVNS. The CDR3 length is 13 residues. The CDR3 DNA is TGTGCCAGCTGTTGCGAGCTGAACACTGAAGCTTTCTTT. This codes for CASCCELNTEAFF.